This TCR beta chain was sequenced in a study of blood T cell repertoires in COVID-19. Turning to the study itself: COVID-19 samples, acute and convalescent, were from the United States, Italy and Spain. The cDNA or gDNA used as material had been derived from T cells, B-cell-depleted T cells, or PBMCs.

The CDR3 is made up of 14 amino acids. Germline V gives CDR1 LGHDT, CDR2 YNNKEL (reference sequence). After removal of 7 bases from V and 6 bases from J, the junction contained 7 bases not matched to a gene. Authors' methods: Estimated nucleated cell counts came from reference gene primer amplification. Profiled with immunoSEQ multiplex PCR; TCRdb holds only in-frame clones, not every one. Clone size and V and J calls were adopted from that table, with D and trimming inferred from the DNA. The sample yields roughly 160,000 clones, more than 85% seen once. The specimen sequenced was peripheral blood. The sequence came from a woman older than 75 with COVID-19, enrolled during active disease. This chain joins TRBV3-1 (or the pseudogene TRBV3-2) and TRBJ2-2; 8 positions agree with TRBD2. CDR3 amino acids: CASTDGLASGELFF. CDR3 in DNA: TGTGCCAGCACCGATGGACTAGCCTCCGGGGAGCTGTTTTTT.